This T cell receptor (beta chain) was captured by sequencing in a study of CD8+ T cells in alopecia areata. As for the study in general: Tofacitinib was given for 6 to 18 months, then stopped for 6 months. Study-level points and caveats: In scalp samples, resident alphabeta T cells of normal skin are also sequenced. TCR sharing was clearer in mice than between patients, perhaps partly owing to patient HLA diversity.

Germline CDR1 and CDR2: SGHTA and FQGNSA. J gave up 6 bases and V 1 base, and 4 bases lay outside the gene matches. The CDR3 has 14 residues. Starting from PBMCs, sorting isolated CD4+ and CD8+ T cells. On this clone: Its specificity is unknown.

cDNA reverse transcribed from extracted RNA served as the sequencing template. This table comes from immunoSEQ multiplex PCR, and its TCRdb copy is limited to in-frame clones, with some not included. The sample records some 240,000 clones, 57% being singletons. The sequenced sample was CD4+ T cells sorted from blood, obtained at week 0. This clonotype was obtained from a human donor with alopecia areata. The chain has TRBV7-2 and TRBJ1-1, with 8 bases lining up with TRBD1. CDR3 DNA: TGTGCCAGCAGCTTAGTATCGACAGGGGCTGAAGCTTTCTTT. Its protein product is CASSLVSTGAEAFF.